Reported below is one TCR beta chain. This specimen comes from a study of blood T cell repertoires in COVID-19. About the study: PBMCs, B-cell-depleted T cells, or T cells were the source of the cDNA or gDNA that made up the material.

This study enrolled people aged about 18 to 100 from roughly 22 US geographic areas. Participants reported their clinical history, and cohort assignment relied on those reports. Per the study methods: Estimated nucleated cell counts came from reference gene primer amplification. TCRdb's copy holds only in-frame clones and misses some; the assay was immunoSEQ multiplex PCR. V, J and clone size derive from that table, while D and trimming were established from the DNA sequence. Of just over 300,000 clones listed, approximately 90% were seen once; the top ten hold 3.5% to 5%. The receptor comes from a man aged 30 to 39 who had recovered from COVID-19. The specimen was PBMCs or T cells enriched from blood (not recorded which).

The CDR3 loop reads CASSEGLAGVTDTQYF. In nucleotides, the CDR3 is TGCGCCAGCAGTGAGGGACTAGCGGGAGTCACAGATACGCAGTATTTT. The chain carries TRBV10-2 and TRBJ2-3, with 13 positions matching TRBD2. The CDR3 is made up of 16 amino acids. The V segment lost 2 bases and the J segment 2 bases; nucleotides outside the gene matches: 1. Germline V lookup: CDR1 WSHSY, CDR2 SAAADI.